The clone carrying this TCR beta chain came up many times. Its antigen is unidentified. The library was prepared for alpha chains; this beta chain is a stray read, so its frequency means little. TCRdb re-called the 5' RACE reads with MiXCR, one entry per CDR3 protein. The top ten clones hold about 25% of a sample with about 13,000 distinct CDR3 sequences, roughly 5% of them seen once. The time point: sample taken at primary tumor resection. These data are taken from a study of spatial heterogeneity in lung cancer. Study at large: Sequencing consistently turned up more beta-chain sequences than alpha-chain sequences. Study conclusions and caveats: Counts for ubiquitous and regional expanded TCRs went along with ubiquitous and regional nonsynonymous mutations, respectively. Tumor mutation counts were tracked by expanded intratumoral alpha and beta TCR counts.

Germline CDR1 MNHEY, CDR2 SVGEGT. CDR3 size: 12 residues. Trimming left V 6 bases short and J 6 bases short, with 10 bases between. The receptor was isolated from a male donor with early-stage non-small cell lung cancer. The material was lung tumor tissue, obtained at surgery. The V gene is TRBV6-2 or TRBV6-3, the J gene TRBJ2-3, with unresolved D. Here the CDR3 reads CASSPPGDTQYF. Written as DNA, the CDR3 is TGTGCCAGCAGCCCCCCCGGCGATACGCAGTATTTT.